The 11 T cell receptor beta chains presented below share a single source sample, sequenced in a study of glioma-infiltrating T cells. The iRepertoire nested amplicon-rescue multiplex PCR amplified TCR alpha and beta CDR3s from RNA. TCRdb ran MiXCR on the multiplex PCR reads and lists one entry per CDR3 protein. The sample yields around 170,000 distinct CDR3 sequences, 43% seen once. Sequencing input: glioma tissue, nonneoplastic brain tissue, or PBMCs (not recorded which). These receptors all stem from a human donor with low-grade glioma or glioblastoma, undergoing nonglioma brain surgery, or in good health (not recorded which).

On this clonotype itself: Just one base apart from a much larger clone, this may be a read error. V gene TRBV19 combines with J gene TRBJ2-7, with 12 positions matching TRBD2. The junction had 5 bases not matched to a gene; V was cut back by 9 bases and J by 2 bases. CDR1 and CDR2 (germline): LNHDA, SQIVND (reference sequence). The CDR3 loop spans 14 amino acids. CDR3 amino acids: CASRGLAGTYEQYF. The CDR3 DNA reads as TGTGCCAGCAGAGGACTAGCGGGAACCTACGAGCAGTACTTC.

Judged by abundance, this clonotype is medium-sized. The chain uses TRBV20-1 and TRBJ2-1; TRBD2 might be the D (5 bases). Germline loops: CDR1 DFQATT, CDR2 SNEGSKA (reference sequence). Trimming left V 0 bases short and J 0 bases short, with 9 bases between. The CDR3 is 15 residues long. CDR3 nucleotides: TGCAGTGCTAGAGAAGGTCGGGACTCCTACAATGAGCAGTTCTTC. This gives the protein CSAREGRDSYNEQFF.

Points on this clonotype: This could be a read error, since a much larger clone is one nucleotide away. The chain combines TRBV28 with TRBJ2-1; no clear D gene. There are 16 residues in the CDR3. The germline gives CDR1 MDHEN, CDR2 SYDVKM. The CDR3 nucleotides read TGTGCCAGCAGTTTACCCCATGTCCGAGTTAACAATGAGCAGCTCTTC. It translates to CASSLPHVRVNNEQLF.

Concerning this clonotype itself: A junction boundary mismatches the germline segment, possibly from a read error. The chain couples TRBV2 to TRBJ2-1; 7 nucleotides agree with TRBD2. The germline CDR1 and CDR2 sequences are SNHLY and FYNNEI. The CDR3 is 17 amino acids. The CDR3 nucleotides are TGTGCCAGCAGCACCAGGACTAGAGGGAGCTCCTACAATGAGAAGTTCTTC. Translation gives CASSTRTRGSSYNEKFF.

There are many counts of this clonotype. V and J are TRBV29-1 and TRBJ1-5, with 8 bases identical to TRBD1. Germline V lookup: CDR1 SQVTM, CDR2 ANQGSEA. The junction had 4 bases not matched to a gene; V was cut back by 6 bases and J by 3 bases. The CDR3 totals 13 residues. The CDR3 DNA reads as TGCAGCGTAACGGGACAGGACAATCAGCCCCAGCATTTT. Translating gives CSVTGQDNQPQHF.

On this clonotype: A much larger clone differs by one base, so this may be a read error. The V gene is TRBV14, the J gene TRBJ2-1; D is uncertain. The CDR3 loop spans 14 amino acids. The germline CDR1 and CDR2 sequences are SGHDN and FVKESK. V lost 0 bases and J lost 0, with 3 bases in between. The CDR3 region is CASSQESSYNEQFF. CDR3 DNA sequence: TGTGCCAGCAGCCAAGAAAGCTCCTACAATGAGCAGTTCTTC.

This clonotype was detected ten times or more. The chain uses TRBV7-2 and TRBJ2-3, with D perhaps being TRBD1 or TRBD2 (6 bases each). V gave up 3 bases and J gave up 4 bases, with 14 bases separating them. The CDR3 loop spans 15 amino acids. Looked up from germline, CDR1 is SGHTA and CDR2 is FQGNSA. For the CDR3, the DNA is TGTGCCAGCAGCTTCAACAGGGACTTGTCAGATACGCAGTATTTT. Translating gives CASSFNRDLSDTQYF. The full variable domain, in which reference TRBV7-2 and TRBJ2-3 provide the parts outside the CDR3, is GAGVSQSPSNKVTEKGKDVELRCDPISGHTALYWYRQSLGQGLEFLIYFQGNSAPDKSGLPSDRFSAERTGGSVSTLTIQRTQQEDSAVYLCASSFNRDLSDTQYFGPGTRLTVL.

This chain connects TRBV2 to TRBJ2-7; no clear D gene. The V gene lost 4 bases and the J gene lost 7 bases, with 8 bases spanning the gap. The germline CDR1 and CDR2 sequences are SNHLY and FYNNEI. The CDR3 covers 11 residues. CDR3: CASSVLEEQYF. In nucleotides, the CDR3 is TGTGCCAGCAGTGTTTTGGAAGAGCAGTACTTC.

Concerning this clonotype: Possible read error: a much larger clone is one base away. This chain links TRBV29-1 with TRBJ2-1; a possible D gene is TRBD2 (5 bases). Looked up from germline, CDR1 is SQVTM and CDR2 is ANQGSEA. With 7 bases removed from V and 13 bases from J, the gap between germline ends came to 17 bases. The CDR3 contains 11 residues. This chain's CDR3 is CSATVGETQFF. CDR3 nucleotide sequence: TGCAGCGCAACCGTCGGGGAGACCCAGTTCTTC.

Regarding this clonotype: Its ends do not fully match the called genes, so a read error is possible. V usage is TRBV12-3 or TRBV12-4 and J usage is TRBJ2-3; 12 bases match TRBD2. There are 15 residues in the CDR3. The CDR3 nucleotides read TGTGCCAGCAGCCGACTAGCGGGAGAGGGAGATAAGCAGTATTTT. This sequence encodes CASSRLAGEGDKQYF.

In regard to this clonotype: A much larger clone lies one base from this, so it may be a read error. The chain employs TRBV20-1 and TRBJ2-7; D not resolved. The CDR3 has 15 residues. V was pared by 2 bases and J by 6 bases, with 20 bases between. Per germline, CDR1 DFQATT and CDR2 SNEGSKA (reference sequence). In DNA, the CDR3 is TGCAGTGCTAGAACCGACATGGTATTGTCTGGCGAGCAGTACTTC. It yields the protein CSARTDMVLSGEQYF.